The 20 T cell receptor beta chains below were found in one sample sequenced in a study of control samples from healthy donors and cancer patients. Clones were read by immunoSEQ multiplex PCR, and TCRdb kept only the in-frame ones, dropping some. The table shows about 160,000 clones, with around 93% occurring only once. The sequencing sample was made of blood. The source of these receptors is a woman aged 60-75 years in good health.

The V call is TRBV18, the J call TRBJ2-5, with 8 bases aligning to TRBD1. Trimming took 0 bases from V and 3 from J; bases not matched to a gene: 0. The CDR3 runs to 14 residues. The V gene's germline CDR1 is KGHSH and CDR2 LQKENI. The CDR3 loop reads CASSPPGQEETQYF. CDR3 DNA: TGTGCCAGCTCACCACCGGGACAGGAAGAGACCCAGTACTTC.

This chain joins TRBV5-1 and TRBJ1-2, with a possible D match to TRBD1 (5 bases). The CDR3 runs 19 residues. V was trimmed by 6 bases and J by 4 bases, leaving 31 bases between them. Germline V CDR1 and CDR2: SGHRS, YFSETQ. The CDR3 DNA reads TGCGCCAGCACCCAAAGCCCGGGACGGGGAAGAGTAGGATTCTATGGCTACACCTTC. As protein: CASTQSPGRGRVGFYGYTF.

The chain uses TRBV5-1 and TRBJ2-7; 7 bases line up with TRBD1. CDR3 length: 14 residues. Germline CDR1 and CDR2: SGHRS and YFSETQ. V shed 0 bases, J shed 2 bases, and the junction held 2 bases outside the gene matches. The CDR3 reads CASSLGDSTYEQYF. The CDR3 nucleotides are TGCGCCAGCAGCTTGGGGGACAGCACCTACGAGCAGTACTTC.

The chain combines TRBV3-1 (or the pseudogene TRBV3-2) with TRBJ1-5; D is unresolved. Germline V lookup: CDR1 LGHDT, CDR2 YNNKEL (reference sequence). V was clipped by 4 bases and J by 1 base, with 11 bases between them. The CDR3 runs 15 residues. Here the CDR3 reads CASSPSAGSNQPQHF. In nucleotides, the CDR3 is TGTGCCAGCAGCCCCTCTGCGGGGAGCAATCAGCCCCAGCATTTT.

This chain links TRBV6-5 with TRBJ2-5; 9 bases map to TRBD2. The CDR3 runs 14 residues. Germline V CDR1 and CDR2: MNHEY, SVGAGI. Trimming at V came to 0 bases and at J to 6 bases, leaving 2 bases not matched to a gene. The CDR3 coding sequence is TGTGCCAGCAGTTACTCGGGACTAGCAAAGACCCAGTACTTC. This encodes CASSYSGLAKTQYF.

The rearrangement links TRBV5-1 to TRBJ1-1; 7 bases match TRBD1. Germline CDR1 SGHRS, CDR2 YFSETQ. Germline trimming cut 5 bases from V and 1 base from J; bases unmatched to any gene: 2. This CDR3 has 13 residues. CDR3 in DNA: TGCGCCAGCAGAAGACAGGGGAACACTGAAGCTTTCTTT. Its translation is CASRRQGNTEAFF.

The V gene is TRBV5-1, the J gene TRBJ1-6; 7 nucleotides agree with TRBD1. Germline lookup yields CDR1 SGHRS and CDR2 YFSETQ. The length of the CDR3 is 16 residues. After removal of 0 bases from V and 7 bases from J, the junction contained 7 bases not matched to a gene. This chain's CDR3 is CASSLGPGQSNSPLHF. The CDR3 region has the DNA TGCGCCAGCAGCTTGGGTCCGGGACAGTCAAATTCACCCCTCCACTTT.

This chain joins TRBV6-5 and TRBJ1-5, with D perhaps matching TRBD1 (6 bases). Germline V lookup: CDR1 MNHEY, CDR2 SVGAGI. The CDR3 runs 15 residues. The V gene lost 6 bases and the J gene lost 6 bases, with 18 bases spanning the gap. The CDR3 nucleotides are TGTGCCAGCAGCCTACAGGGACCGCGGAGTCAGCCCCAGCATTTT. This encodes CASSLQGPRSQPQHF.

The V call is TRBV7-2, the J call TRBJ1-6; TRBD1 matches at 8 bases. This CDR3 spans 15 amino acids. The trim removed 6 bases at V and 9 bases at J, leaving 10 bases unmatched. The germline V gene encodes CDR1 SGHTA and CDR2 FQGNSA. This CDR3 is CASRLPGQVVSPLHF. The CDR3 DNA follows: TGTGCCAGCAGGTTGCCGGGACAGGTCGTTTCACCCCTCCACTTT.

This chain joins TRBV5-1 and TRBJ2-7; no clear D gene. Germline values: CDR1 SGHRS, CDR2 YFSETQ. The CDR3 is made up of 14 amino acids. Trimming stripped 5 bases from V and 3 bases from J, with 15 bases between. Here the CDR3 reads CASRGQFNSYEQYF. As DNA, the CDR3 is TGCGCCAGCAGGGGCCAGTTCAACAGCTACGAGCAGTACTTC. Complete variable domain (other parts from reference TRBV5-1 and TRBJ2-7): KAGVTQTPRYLIKTRGQQVTLSCSPISGHRSVSWYQQTPGQGLQFLFEYFSETQRNKGNFPGRFSGRQFSNSRSEMNVSTLELGDSALYLCASRGQFNSYEQYFGPGTRLTVT.

This clone was found once. CDR3 sequence (DNA): TGCGCCAGCAGCCGAACGGAAACAGGGACTAGCTATGGCTACACCTTC. It codes for CASSRTETGTSYGYTF. This chain uses TRBV5-1 with TRBJ1-2, with D perhaps matching TRBD1 (6 bases). Trimming stripped 4 bases from V and 4 bases from J, with 20 bases between. From germline, CDR1 is SGHRS and CDR2 YFSETQ. CDR3 length: 16 amino acids.

The gene calls are TRBV3-1 (or the pseudogene TRBV3-2) and TRBJ1-5; D is undetermined. This CDR3 is built from 16 residues. The germline gives CDR1 LGHDT, CDR2 YNNKEL (reference sequence). The V gene lost 1 base and the J gene lost 4 bases, with 14 bases spanning the gap. CDR3 nucleotides: TGTGCCAGCAGCCAAGGACTCGTGGGTGGAAATCAGCCCCAGCATTTT. As protein: CASSQGLVGGNQPQHF.

This clone was observed a handful of times. The chain combines TRBV6-5 with TRBJ1-3; TRBD1 matches 8 bases. This CDR3 is 14 amino acids long. Looked up from germline, CDR1 is MNHEY and CDR2 is SVGAGI. V shed 6 bases, J shed 5 bases, and the junction held 6 bases outside the gene matches. The CDR3 sequence is CASRLDRARNTIYF. CDR3 nucleotides: TGTGCCAGCAGATTGGACAGGGCTAGAAACACCATATATTTT.

This chain joins TRBV6-2 or TRBV6-3 and TRBJ2-3; 7 bases are a match to TRBD1. Germline CDR1 reads MNHEY; CDR2 reads SVGEGT. The length of the CDR3 is 15 residues. The V segment lost 5 bases and the J segment 3 bases; nucleotides outside the gene matches: 8. Here the CDR3 reads CASSRLGGGTDTQYF. As DNA, the CDR3 is TGTGCCAGCAGTAGATTAGGGGGCGGGACAGATACGCAGTATTTT.

The chain has TRBV5-6 and TRBJ1-6, with 7 bases aligning to TRBD1. V gave up 2 bases and J gave up 0 bases; unmatched junction bases: 2. CDR1 and CDR2 from the germline V gene are SGHDT and YYEEEE. The CDR3 runs 16 residues. CDR3 DNA: TGTGCCAGCAGCTTACAGGGGAGCTCCTATAATTCACCCCTCCACTTT. It is translated as CASSLQGSSYNSPLHF.

This CDR3 reads CASSLDGTYNSPLHF. Written as DNA, the CDR3 is TGTGCCAGCAGCTTAGATGGGACGTACAATTCACCCCTCCACTTT. This chain joins TRBV11-3 and TRBJ1-6; the D gene is possibly TRBD1 (5 bases). Trimming removed 0 bases from V and 7 bases from J, with 10 bases in between. CDR3 length: 15 amino acids. The V gene's germline CDR1 is SGHNT and CDR2 YENEEA.

The rearrangement links TRBV18 to TRBJ1-2; D ambiguous. CDR3 length: 15 amino acids. V was pared by 2 bases and J by 0 bases, with 10 bases between. Germline-derived CDR1 and CDR2 are KGHSH and LQKENI. The CDR3 reads CASSPVGRANYGYTF. The CDR3 DNA is TGTGCCAGCTCACCAGTGGGGAGAGCTAACTATGGCTACACCTTC.

The chain recombines TRBV6-5 with TRBJ1-3, with a weak D call TRBD1 (6 bases). The V and J ends lost 5 bases and 4 bases respectively, with 12 bases between them. The CDR3 length is 14 residues. Germline lookup yields CDR1 MNHEY and CDR2 SVGAGI. The CDR3 coding sequence is TGTGCCAGCAGTACACAGGGAGCGGGAAACACCATATATTTT. It encodes CASSTQGAGNTIYF.

The chain is built from TRBV15 and TRBJ2-2; D unresolved. Germline V gene lookup returns CDR1 LNHNV and CDR2 YYDKDF (reference sequence). Trimming removed 0 bases from V and 0 bases from J, with 17 bases in between. This CDR3 is built from 19 residues. This chain's CDR3 is CATSRDLAGPHTNTGELFF. CDR3 nucleotide sequence: TGTGCCACCAGCAGAGATTTGGCAGGACCACACACGAACACCGGGGAGCTGTTTTTT.

The gene calls are TRBV2 and TRBJ2-7, with D hard to call. This CDR3 contains 13 residues. The V gene's germline CDR1 is SNHLY and CDR2 FYNNEI. V gave up 2 bases and J gave up 9 bases, with 14 bases separating them. The CDR3: CASSESPISAQYF. The CDR3 region has the DNA TGTGCCAGCAGTGAATCCCCCATATCAGCGCAGTACTTC. The full variable domain, its missing parts supplied by reference TRBV2 and TRBJ2-7, is EPEVTQTPSHQVTQMGQEVILRCVPISNHLYFYWYRQILGQKVEFLVSFYNNEISEKSEIFDDQFSVERPDGSNFTLKIRSTKLEDSAMYFCASSESPISAQYFGPGTRLTVT.